A single sample is the source of the 8 T cell receptor beta chains below, sequenced in a study of blood T cell repertoires in COVID-19 (dated by TCRdb to the early 2020s). The library was built by means of the immunoSEQ multiplex PCR assay. Imported from immuneACCESS, the table was reduced by TCRdb to in-frame sequences with V and J called. These copies leave out some clones; in studies compared against another copy, an unresolved V gene accounts for under half, and the cause of the remainder is not known. The sample data list approximately 170,000 clones, and approximately 85% of these were observed just once. The top ten constitute around 7% of the sample. The sample taken for sequencing was peripheral blood. These receptors were obtained from an elderly man with COVID-19, enrolled during active disease.

CDR3 DNA sequence: TGTGCCAGCAGCCCCATCGGTGGCCAGAGGAGCGGGGGTTCCTACAATGAGCAGTTCTTC. Its protein product is CASSPIGGQRSGGSYNEQFF. The chain carries TRBV7-7 and TRBJ2-1, with 8 bases aligning to TRBD2. Trimming cost V 5 bases and J 1 base; bases outside gene matches: 19. The CDR3 totals 20 residues. Per the germline V gene, CDR1 is SSHAT and CDR2 is FNYEAQ (reference sequence).

The chain carries TRBV7-2 and TRBJ2-2; TRBD1 might be the D (6 bases). Germline assignment: CDR1 SGHTA and CDR2 FQGNSA. V was clipped by 3 bases and J by 5 bases, with 13 bases between them. The CDR3 runs to 15 residues. Here the CDR3 DNA reads TGTGCCAGCAGCTTCGGACAGTTTAGGACCGGGGAGCTGTTTTTT. Translation: CASSFGQFRTGELFF.

This chain uses TRBV6-2 or TRBV6-3 with TRBJ1-5; D is perhaps TRBD1 (5 bases). The CDR3 has 14 amino acids. V was pared by 5 bases and J by 3 bases, with 11 bases between. The germline V gene has CDR1 MNHEY and CDR2 SVGEGT. CDR3 in amino acids: CASSPTGNNQPQHF. CDR3 sequence (DNA): TGTGCCAGCAGTCCAACAGGCAACAATCAGCCCCAGCATTTT.

The rearrangement links TRBV18 to TRBJ1-1; a weak D match, TRBD1 (5 bases). CDR3 length: 13 amino acids. V was cut by 2 bases and J by 6 bases, with 10 bases left in between. Germline CDR1 KGHSH, CDR2 LQKENI. The CDR3 reads CASSPRAGPEAFF. Written as DNA, the CDR3 is TGTGCCAGCTCACCAAGGGCAGGGCCTGAAGCTTTCTTT.

The chain joins TRBV6-5 to TRBJ2-1; no definite D call. CDR3 length: 13 amino acids. The germline gives CDR1 MNHEY, CDR2 SVGAGI. Between the trimmed V and J ends, which lost 11 bases and 8 bases, there was a span of 19 bases. As DNA, the CDR3 is TGTGCCCTCCGAACTGGGTTGGGCGATGAGCAGTTCTTC. Amino acid sequence: CALRTGLGDEQFF.

This chain links TRBV6-1 with TRBJ1-2; D is possibly TRBD1 (6 bases). Germline V gives CDR1 MNHNS, CDR2 SASEGT. The CDR3 has 17 amino acids. Trimming cost V 0 bases and J 0 bases, with 14 bases left between them. The CDR3 bases are TGTGCCAGCAGTGAAGCAGGGGCAGGGGCAGCTAACTATGGCTACACCTTC. Protein sequence: CASSEAGAGAANYGYTF.

The chain carries TRBV5-4 and TRBJ2-2, with TRBD1 as a possible D gene (6 bases). Germline V gene data show CDR1 as SGHNT and CDR2 as YYREEE (reference sequence). The CDR3 totals 13 residues. Deletions cut 5 bases from V and 5 bases from J, with 10 bases between. The CDR3 loop is CASSRDMTGELFF. CDR3 DNA: TGTGCCAGCAGTCGGGACATGACCGGGGAGCTGTTTTTT.

The gene calls are TRBV7-9 and TRBJ1-3; no clear D. Trimming pared 8 bases from V and 0 bases from J, leaving 14 bases between. This CDR3 comprises 15 residues. Germline values: CDR1 SEHNR, CDR2 FQNEAQ (reference sequence). The CDR3 sequence is CASLLSLGSGNTIYF. Written as DNA, the CDR3 is TGTGCCAGCTTACTTTCTCTTGGCTCTGGAAACACCATATATTTT.